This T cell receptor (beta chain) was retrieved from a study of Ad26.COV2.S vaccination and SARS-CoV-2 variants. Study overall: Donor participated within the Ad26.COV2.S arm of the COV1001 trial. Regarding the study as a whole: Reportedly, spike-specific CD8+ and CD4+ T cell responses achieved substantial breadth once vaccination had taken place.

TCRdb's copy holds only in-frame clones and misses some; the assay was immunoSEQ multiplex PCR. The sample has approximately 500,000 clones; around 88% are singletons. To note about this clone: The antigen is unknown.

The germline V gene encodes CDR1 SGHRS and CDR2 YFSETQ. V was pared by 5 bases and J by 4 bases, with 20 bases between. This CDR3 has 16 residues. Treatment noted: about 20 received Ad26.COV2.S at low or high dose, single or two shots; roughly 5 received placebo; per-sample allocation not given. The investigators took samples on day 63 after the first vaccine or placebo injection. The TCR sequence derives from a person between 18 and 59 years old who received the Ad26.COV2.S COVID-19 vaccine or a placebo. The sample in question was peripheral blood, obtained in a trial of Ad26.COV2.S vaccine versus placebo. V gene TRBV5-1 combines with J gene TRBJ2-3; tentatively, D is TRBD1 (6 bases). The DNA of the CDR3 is TGCGCCAGCAGGGGAACAGGGATCTCTTTACCAGATACGCAGTATTTT. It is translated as CASRGTGISLPDTQYF.